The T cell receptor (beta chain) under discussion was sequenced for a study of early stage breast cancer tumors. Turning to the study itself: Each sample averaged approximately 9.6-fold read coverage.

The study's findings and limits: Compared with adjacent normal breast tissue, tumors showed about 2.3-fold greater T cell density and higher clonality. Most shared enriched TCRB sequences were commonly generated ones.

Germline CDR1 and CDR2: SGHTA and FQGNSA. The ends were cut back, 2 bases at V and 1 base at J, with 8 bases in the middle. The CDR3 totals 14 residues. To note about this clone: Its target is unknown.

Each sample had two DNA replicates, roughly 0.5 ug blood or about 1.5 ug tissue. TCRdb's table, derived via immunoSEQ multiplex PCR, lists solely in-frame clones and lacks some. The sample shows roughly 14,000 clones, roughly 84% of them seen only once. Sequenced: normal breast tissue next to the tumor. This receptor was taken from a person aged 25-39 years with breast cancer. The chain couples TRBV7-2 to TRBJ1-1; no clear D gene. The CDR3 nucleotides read TGTGCCAGCAGCTTACCCTGGCAGAACACTGAAGCTTTCTTT. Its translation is CASSLPWQNTEAFF.